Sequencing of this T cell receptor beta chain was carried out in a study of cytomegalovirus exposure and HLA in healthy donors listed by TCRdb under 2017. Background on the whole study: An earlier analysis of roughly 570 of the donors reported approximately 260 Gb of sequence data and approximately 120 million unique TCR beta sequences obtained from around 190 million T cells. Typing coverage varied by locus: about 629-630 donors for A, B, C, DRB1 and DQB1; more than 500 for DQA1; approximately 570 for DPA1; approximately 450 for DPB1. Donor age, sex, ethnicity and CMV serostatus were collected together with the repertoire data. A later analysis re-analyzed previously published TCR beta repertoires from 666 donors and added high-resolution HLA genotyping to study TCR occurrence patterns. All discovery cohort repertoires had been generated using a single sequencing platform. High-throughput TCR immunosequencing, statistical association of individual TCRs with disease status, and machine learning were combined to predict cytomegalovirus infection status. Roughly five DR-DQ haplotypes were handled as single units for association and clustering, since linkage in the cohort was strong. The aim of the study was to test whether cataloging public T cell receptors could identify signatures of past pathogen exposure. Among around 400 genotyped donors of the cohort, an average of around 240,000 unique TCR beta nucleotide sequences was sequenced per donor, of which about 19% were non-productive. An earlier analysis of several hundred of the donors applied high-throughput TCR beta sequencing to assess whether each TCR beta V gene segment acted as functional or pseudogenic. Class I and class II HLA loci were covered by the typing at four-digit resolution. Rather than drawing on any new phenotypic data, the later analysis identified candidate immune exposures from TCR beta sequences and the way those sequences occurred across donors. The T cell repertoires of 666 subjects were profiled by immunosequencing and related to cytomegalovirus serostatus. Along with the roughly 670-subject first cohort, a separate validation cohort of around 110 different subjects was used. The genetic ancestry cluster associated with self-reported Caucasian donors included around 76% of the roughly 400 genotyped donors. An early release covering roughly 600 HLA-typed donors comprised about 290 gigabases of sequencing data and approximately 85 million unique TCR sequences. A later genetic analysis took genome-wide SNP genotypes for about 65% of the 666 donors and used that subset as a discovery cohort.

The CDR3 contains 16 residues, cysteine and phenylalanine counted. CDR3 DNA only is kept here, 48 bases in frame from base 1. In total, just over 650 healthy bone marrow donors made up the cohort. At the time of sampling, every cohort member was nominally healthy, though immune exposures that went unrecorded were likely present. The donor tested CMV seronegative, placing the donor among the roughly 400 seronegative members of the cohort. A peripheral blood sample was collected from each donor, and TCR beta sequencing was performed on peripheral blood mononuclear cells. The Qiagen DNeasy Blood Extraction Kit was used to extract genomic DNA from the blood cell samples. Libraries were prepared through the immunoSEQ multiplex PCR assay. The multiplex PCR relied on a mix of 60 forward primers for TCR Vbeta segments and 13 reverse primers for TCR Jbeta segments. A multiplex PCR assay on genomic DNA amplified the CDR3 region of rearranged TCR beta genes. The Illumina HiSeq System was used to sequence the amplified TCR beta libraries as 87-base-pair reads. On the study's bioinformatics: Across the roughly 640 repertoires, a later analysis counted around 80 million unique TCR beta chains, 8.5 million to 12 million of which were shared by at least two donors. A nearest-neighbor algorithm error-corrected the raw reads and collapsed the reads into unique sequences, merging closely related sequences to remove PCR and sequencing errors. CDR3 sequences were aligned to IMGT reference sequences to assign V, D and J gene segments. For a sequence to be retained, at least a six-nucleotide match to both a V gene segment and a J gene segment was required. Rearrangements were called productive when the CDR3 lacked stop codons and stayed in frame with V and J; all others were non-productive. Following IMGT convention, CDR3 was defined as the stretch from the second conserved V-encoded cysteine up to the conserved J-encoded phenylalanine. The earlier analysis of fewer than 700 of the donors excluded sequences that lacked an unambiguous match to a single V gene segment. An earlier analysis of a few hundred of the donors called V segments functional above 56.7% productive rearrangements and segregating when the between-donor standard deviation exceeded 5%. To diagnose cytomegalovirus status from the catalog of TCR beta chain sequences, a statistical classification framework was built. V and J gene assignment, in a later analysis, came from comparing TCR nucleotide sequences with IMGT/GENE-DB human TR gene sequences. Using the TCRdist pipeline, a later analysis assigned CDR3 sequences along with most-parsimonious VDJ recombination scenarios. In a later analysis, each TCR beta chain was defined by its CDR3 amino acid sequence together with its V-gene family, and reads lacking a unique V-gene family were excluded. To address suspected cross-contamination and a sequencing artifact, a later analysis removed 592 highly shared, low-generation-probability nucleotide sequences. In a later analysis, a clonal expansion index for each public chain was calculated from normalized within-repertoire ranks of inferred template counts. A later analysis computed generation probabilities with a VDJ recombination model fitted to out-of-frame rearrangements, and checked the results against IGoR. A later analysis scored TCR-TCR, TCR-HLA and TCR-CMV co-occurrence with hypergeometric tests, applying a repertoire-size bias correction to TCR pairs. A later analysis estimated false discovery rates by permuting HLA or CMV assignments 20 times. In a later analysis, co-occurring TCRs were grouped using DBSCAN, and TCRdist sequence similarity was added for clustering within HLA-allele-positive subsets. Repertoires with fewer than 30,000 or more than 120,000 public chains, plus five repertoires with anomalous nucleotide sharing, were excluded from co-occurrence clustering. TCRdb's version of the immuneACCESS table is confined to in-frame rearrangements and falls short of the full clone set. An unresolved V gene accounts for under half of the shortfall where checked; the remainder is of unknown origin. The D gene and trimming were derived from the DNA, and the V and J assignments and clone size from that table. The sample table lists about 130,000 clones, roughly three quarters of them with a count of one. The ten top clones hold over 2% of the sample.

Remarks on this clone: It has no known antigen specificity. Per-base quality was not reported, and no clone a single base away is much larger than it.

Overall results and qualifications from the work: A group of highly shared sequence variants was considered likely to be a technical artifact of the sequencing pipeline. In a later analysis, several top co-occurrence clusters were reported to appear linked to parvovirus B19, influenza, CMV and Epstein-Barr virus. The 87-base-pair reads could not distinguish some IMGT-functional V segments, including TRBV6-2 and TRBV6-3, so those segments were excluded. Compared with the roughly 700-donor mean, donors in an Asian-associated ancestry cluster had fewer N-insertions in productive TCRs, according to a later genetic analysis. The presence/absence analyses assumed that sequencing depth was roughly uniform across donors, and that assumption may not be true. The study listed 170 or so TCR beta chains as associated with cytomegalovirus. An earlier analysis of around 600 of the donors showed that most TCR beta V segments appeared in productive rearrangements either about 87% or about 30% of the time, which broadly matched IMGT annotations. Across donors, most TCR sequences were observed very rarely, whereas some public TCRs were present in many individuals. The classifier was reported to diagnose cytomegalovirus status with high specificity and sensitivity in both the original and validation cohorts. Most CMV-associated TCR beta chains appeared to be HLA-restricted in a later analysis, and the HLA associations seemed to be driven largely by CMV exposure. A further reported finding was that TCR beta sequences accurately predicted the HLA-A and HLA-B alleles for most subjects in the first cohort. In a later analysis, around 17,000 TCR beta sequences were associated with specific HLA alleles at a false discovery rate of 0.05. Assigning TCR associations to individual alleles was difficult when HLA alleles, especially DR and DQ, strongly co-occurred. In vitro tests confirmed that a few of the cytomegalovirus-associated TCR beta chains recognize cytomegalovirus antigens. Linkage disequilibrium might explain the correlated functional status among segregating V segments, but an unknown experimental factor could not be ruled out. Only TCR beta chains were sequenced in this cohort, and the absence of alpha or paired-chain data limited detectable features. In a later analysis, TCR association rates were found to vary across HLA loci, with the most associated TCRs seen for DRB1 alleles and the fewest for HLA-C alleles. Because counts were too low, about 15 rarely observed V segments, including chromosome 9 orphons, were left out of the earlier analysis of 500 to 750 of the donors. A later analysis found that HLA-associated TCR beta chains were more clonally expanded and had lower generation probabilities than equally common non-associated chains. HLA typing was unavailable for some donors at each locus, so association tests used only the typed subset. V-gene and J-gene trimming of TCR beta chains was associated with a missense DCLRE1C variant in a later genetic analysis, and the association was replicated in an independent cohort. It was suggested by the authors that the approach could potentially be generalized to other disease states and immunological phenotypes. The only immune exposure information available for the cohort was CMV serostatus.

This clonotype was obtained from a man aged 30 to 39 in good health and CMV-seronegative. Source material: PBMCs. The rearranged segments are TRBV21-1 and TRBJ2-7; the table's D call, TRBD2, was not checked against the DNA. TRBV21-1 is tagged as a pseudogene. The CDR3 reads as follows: CASSGCPGLGHYEQYF. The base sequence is TGTGCCAGCAGCGGATGTCCGGGACTAGGGCACTACGAGCAGTACTTC.